The 8 T cell receptor beta chains listed next were all sequenced from one sample in a study of blood T cells in healthy people across ages. Through a sample-barcoded 5' primer and a J-beta primer mix, a second PCR was run for roughly 7 to 12 cycles. MiXCR, applied by TCRdb to the 5' RACE reads, yields one record per CDR3 protein. The data hold some 1.8 million distinct CDR3 sequences, with 30% to 40% observed a single time. Material: blood. These receptors came from a human donor in good health.

The V call is TRBV3-1, the J call TRBJ2-6; 11 bases agree with TRBD1. CDR1 and CDR2 (germline): LGHDT, YNNKEL (reference sequence). J gave up 5 bases and V 5 bases, and 8 bases lay outside the gene matches. The CDR3 contains 17 residues. Written as DNA, the CDR3 is TGTGCCAGCAGCTCCCGGACAGGGGGCTTAAGGGCCAACGTCCTGACTTTC. This codes for CASSSRTGGLRANVLTF.

The V call is TRBV20-1, the J call TRBJ2-7, with D hard to call. The CDR3 sequence is 12 residues long. The V and J ends lost 4 bases and 1 base respectively, with 8 bases between them. CDR1 and CDR2 (germline): DFQATT, SNEGSKA (reference sequence). The CDR3: CSAMGDSYEQYF. The CDR3 DNA reads as TGCAGTGCTATGGGTGATTCCTACGAGCAGTACTTC.

This clonotype was counted a single time. This may be a read error, as it is one base from a much larger clone. The chain employs TRBV2 and TRBJ2-5, with TRBD1 as a possible D gene (5 bases). The germline CDR1 and CDR2 sequences are SNHLY and FYNNEI. This CDR3 has 14 residues. This chain's CDR3 is CASSVREGDGDQDF. CDR3 DNA sequence: TGTGCCAGCAGTGTTAGAGAAGGGGATGGCGACCAGGACTTC.

This chain links TRBV28 with TRBJ1-1; the D gene is possibly TRBD1 (5 bases). The CDR3 extends over 16 amino acids. V was trimmed by 6 bases and J by 3 bases, leaving 20 bases between them. In germline, CDR1 is MDHEN, CDR2 SYDVKM. CDR3 nucleotide sequence: TGTGCCAGCAGCTGGAGGACAAGTGTTATGTACACTGAAGCTTTCTTT. Translation gives CASSWRTSVMYTEAFF.

V gene TRBV20-1 combines with J gene TRBJ1-5; 7 bases map to TRBD1. The CDR3 sequence is 13 residues long. Losses at the gene ends were 2 bases for V and 6 bases for J; bases not matched to a gene: 4. The germline V gene has CDR1 DFQATT and CDR2 SNEGSKA (reference sequence). The CDR3 loop is CSARPGGGQPQHF. The CDR3 nucleotides read TGCAGTGCTAGACCAGGGGGAGGTCAGCCCCAGCATTTT.

This chain joins TRBV7-2 and TRBJ1-1; D is perhaps TRBD1 (5 bases). V shed 2 bases and J shed 0 bases, with 10 bases lying between them. This CDR3 has 15 amino acids. CDR1 is SGHTA, CDR2 FQGNSA, per germline. Here the CDR3 DNA reads TGTGCCAGCAGCTTATCTGGGGCGGTGAACACTGAAGCTTTCTTT. It codes for CASSLSGAVNTEAFF. The whole variable domain, remainder taken from reference TRBV7-2 and TRBJ1-1, is GAGVSQSPSNKVTEKGKDVELRCDPISGHTALYWYRQSLGQGLEFLIYFQGNSAPDKSGLPSDRFSAERTGGSVSTLTIQRTQQEDSAVYLCASSLSGAVNTEAFFGQGTRLTVV.

This clonotype was counted only a few times. The rearrangement joins TRBV13 to TRBJ2-1; D gene unclear. Germline CDR1 PRHDT, CDR2 FYEKMQ (reference sequence). Deletions cut 2 bases from V and 0 bases from J, with 17 bases between. The CDR3 spans 18 residues. The CDR3 region is CASSLRSGGISSYNEQFF. In DNA, the CDR3 is TGTGCCAGCAGCTTAAGGTCTGGCGGTATCAGCTCCTACAATGAGCAGTTCTTC.

This clonotype was seen more than once but under ten times. CDR3 sequence reads: CATSRGLRIEAFF. The CDR3 nucleotides read TGTGCCACCAGCAGAGGTTTGCGGATCGAAGCTTTCTTT. The chain links TRBV15 to TRBJ1-1, with D uncertain. In germline, CDR1 is LNHNV, CDR2 YYDKDF (reference sequence). Trimming removed 1 base at V and 8 bases at J, with 11 bases between. The CDR3 has 13 amino acids.